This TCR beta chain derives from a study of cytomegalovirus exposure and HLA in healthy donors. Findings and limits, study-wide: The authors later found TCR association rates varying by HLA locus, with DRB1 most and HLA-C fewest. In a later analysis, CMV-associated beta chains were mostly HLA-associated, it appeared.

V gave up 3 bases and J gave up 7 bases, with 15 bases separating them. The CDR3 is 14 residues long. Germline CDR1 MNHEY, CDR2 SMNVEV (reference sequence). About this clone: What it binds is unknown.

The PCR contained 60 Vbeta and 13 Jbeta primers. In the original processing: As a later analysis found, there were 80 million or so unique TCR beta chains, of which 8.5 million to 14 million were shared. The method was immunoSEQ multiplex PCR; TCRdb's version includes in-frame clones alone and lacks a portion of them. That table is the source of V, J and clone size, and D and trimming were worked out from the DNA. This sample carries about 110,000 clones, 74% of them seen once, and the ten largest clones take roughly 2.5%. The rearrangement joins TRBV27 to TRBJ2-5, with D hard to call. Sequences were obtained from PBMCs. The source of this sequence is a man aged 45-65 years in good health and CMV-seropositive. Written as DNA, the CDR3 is TGTGCCAGCAGTTTCCGCCCCCGAGAAACGACCCAGTACTTC. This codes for CASSFRPRETTQYF.